This T cell receptor (beta chain) was profiled in a study of technical replicates of blood from several donors. The germline V gene has CDR1 KGHSH and CDR2 LQKENI. With V trimmed by 4 bases and J by 3 bases, 3 bases remained unmatched. The CDR3 has 14 residues. Here immunoSEQ multiplex PCR was the method, and the copy in TCRdb shows in-frame clones only, minus some. The sample includes about 88,000 clones, over 90% of them seen just once. This TCR derives from a human donor in good health. This sequence joins TRBV18 and TRBJ2-3, with TRBD1 matching over 8 bases. Sequenced input: T cells isolated from PBMCs. The CDR3 DNA reads as TGTGCCAGCTCACTGAGACAGGGGACAGATACGCAGTATTTT. This translates into CASSLRQGTDTQYF. Supplemented by reference TRBV18 and TRBJ2-3, the full variable domain reads NAGVMQNPRHLVRRRGQEARLRCSPMKGHSHVYWYRQLPEEGLKFMVYLQKENIIDESGMPKERFSAEFPKEGPSILRIQQVVRGDSAAYFCASSLRQGTDTQYFGPGTRLTVL.